The next 17 T cell receptor beta chains were all read from a single sample in a study of human T cells and chemical hapten exposure. Blood, whole and unfractionated, served as the source for total RNA extraction. Within the library, unique molecular identifiers were attached to each individual cDNA molecule. One entry per CDR3 protein results from TCRdb running MiXCR on the reads. In the table there are 600 or so distinct CDR3 sequences, 86% of which are singletons. Sequenced material: whole blood. Source of these receptors: a human donor with alopecia, or a healthy volunteer (not recorded which). Some clones in this sample may be carry-over from other donors' samples. This table probably holds off-target reads from a library built for another chain.

The chain joins TRBV29-1 to TRBJ2-6; D is ambiguous. This CDR3 contains 12 residues. V lost 3 bases and J lost 3, with 3 bases in between. Germline V gives CDR1 SQVTM, CDR2 ANQGSEA. CDR3 nucleotides: TGCAGCGTTGACGGTGGGGCCAACGTCCTGACTTTC. Translating gives CSVDGGANVLTF.

V usage is TRBV6-5 and J usage is TRBJ1-6, with a tentative D call TRBD1 (6 bases). The V gene's germline CDR1 is MNHEY and CDR2 SVGAGI. This CDR3 has 14 amino acids. The germline V and J ends were trimmed by 7 bases and 6 bases, with 13 bases remaining between them. This CDR3 is CASKGVGSNSPLHF. The CDR3 DNA follows: TGTGCCAGCAAGGGGGTTGGGAGTAATTCACCCCTCCACTTT.

The J gene is TRBJ1-5, the V gene TRBV27; D not resolved. CDR1 and CDR2 from the germline V gene are MNHEY and SMNVEV (reference sequence). V shed 3 bases and J shed 2 bases, with 5 bases lying between them. The CDR3 runs 13 residues. DNA for the CDR3: TGTGCCAGCAGTTTGAACCGCAATCAGCCCCAGCATTTT. This gives the protein CASSLNRNQPQHF.

This clonotype was seen just once. V gene TRBV18 combines with J gene TRBJ2-7; D gene uncertain. V lost 3 bases and J lost 6, with 12 bases in between. The CDR3 runs 13 residues. Germline values: CDR1 KGHSH, CDR2 LQKENI. This CDR3 reads CASSPTGPGEQYF. The CDR3 bases are TGTGCCAGCTCACCTACGGGTCCGGGCGAGCAGTACTTC.

This chain connects TRBV25-1 to TRBJ2-3; 7 bases match TRBD1. V lost 3 bases, J lost 1 base, and 10 bases stayed unmatched. The V gene's germline CDR1 is MGHDK and CDR2 SYGVNS. This CDR3 is 17 amino acids long. CDR3 nucleotides: TGTGCCAGCAGTGACCCGGACAGGCCCCCAGGCACAGATACGCAGTATTTT. Amino acids: CASSDPDRPPGTDTQYF.

The genes are TRBV12-3 or TRBV12-4 and TRBJ1-5, with unresolved D. The CDR3 has 12 amino acids. V shed 4 bases and J shed 9 bases, with 10 bases lying between them. CDR3 sequence reads: CASSSRWGPQHF. The CDR3 coding sequence is TGTGCCAGCAGTTCCCGGTGGGGGCCCCAGCATTTT.

The CDR3 protein is CASTEVSTDTQYF. CDR3 nucleotide sequence: TGTGCCAGCACCGAGGTTAGCACAGATACGCAGTATTTT. V usage is TRBV27 and J usage is TRBJ2-3, with D unresolved. The CDR3 contains 13 residues. Trimming stripped 7 bases from V and 0 bases from J, with 8 bases between. CDR1 MNHEY and CDR2 SMNVEV come from the germline V gene (reference sequence).

The chain has TRBV12-3 or TRBV12-4 and TRBJ1-2; TRBD1 matches 7 bases. CDR3 length equals 13 residues. The junction had 2 bases not matched to a gene; V was cut back by 1 base and J by 6 bases. This CDR3 reads CASSLVQGNGYTF. In nucleotides, the CDR3 is TGTGCCAGCAGTTTAGTACAGGGGAATGGCTACACCTTC.

CDR3 residues: CASSPGTGYSPLHF. The CDR3, as DNA: TGTGCCAGCAGCCCCGGGACAGGATATTCACCCCTCCACTTT. The chain combines TRBV6-6 with TRBJ1-6, with 8 bases lining up with TRBD1. Germline assignment: CDR1 MNHNY and CDR2 SVGAGI (reference sequence). The J segment lost 8 bases and the V segment lost 6 bases, leaving 6 bases of the junction unmatched. The length of the CDR3 is 14 residues.

J is TRBJ2-1 and V is TRBV7-9, with TRBD2 as a possible D gene (7 bases). The CDR3 extends over 19 amino acids. Trimming took off 4 bases at V and 3 bases at J, with 25 bases between the two ends. Germline V gives CDR1 SEHNR, CDR2 FQNEAQ (reference sequence). This CDR3 reads CASSSPRGSGDIHYNEQFF. CDR3 nucleotides: TGTGCCAGCAGCTCCCCCCGTGGAAGCGGGGACATACACTACAATGAGCAGTTCTTC.

The chain uses TRBV9 and TRBJ2-1, with 10 bases lining up with TRBD1. Germline loops: CDR1 SGDLS, CDR2 YYNGEE. This CDR3 is built from 17 residues. After removal of 2 bases from V and 4 bases from J, the junction contained 9 bases not matched to a gene. The CDR3 region is CASSVLGDRGGYNEQFF. The CDR3 nucleotides read TGTGCCAGCAGCGTCCTTGGGGACAGGGGTGGTTACAATGAGCAGTTCTTC.

V is TRBV6-6 and J is TRBJ1-5, with 8 nucleotides matching TRBD1. The CDR3 extends over 14 amino acids. V dropped 6 bases and J dropped 6; count of bases not matched to a gene: 7. In germline, CDR1 is MNHNY, CDR2 SVGAGI (reference sequence). The CDR3 DNA is TGTGCCAGCAGGGACCAGGGGGCTAGTCAGCCCCAGCATTTT. Amino acid sequence: CASRDQGASQPQHF.

This chain connects TRBV20-1 to TRBJ2-7, with D tentatively TRBD2 (6 bases). The CDR3 totals 14 residues. Germline V CDR1 and CDR2: DFQATT, SNEGSKA (reference sequence). V dropped 3 bases and J dropped 4 bases, with 16 bases sitting between them. As DNA, the CDR3 is TGCAGTGCTAGGGCTCGGGCGGGATGGTACGAGCAGTACTTC. Residues: CSARARAGWYEQYF.

CDR3 DNA: TGCGCCAGCAGCTTTGAACAGATCTATGGCTACACCTTC. This codes for CASSFEQIYGYTF. The gene calls are TRBV5-1 and TRBJ1-2; D is uncertain. Germline assignment: CDR1 SGHRS and CDR2 YFSETQ. The CDR3 is 13 amino acids. Trimming took off 2 bases at V and 4 bases at J, with 9 bases between the two ends. The full variable domain, in which reference TRBV5-1 and TRBJ1-2 provide the parts outside the CDR3, is KAGVTQTPRYLIKTRGQQVTLSCSPISGHRSVSWYQQTPGQGLQFLFEYFSETQRNKGNFPGRFSGRQFSNSRSEMNVSTLELGDSALYLCASSFEQIYGYTFGSGTRLTVV.

This rearrangement joins TRBV2 to TRBJ2-7; D uncertain. The CDR3 totals 12 residues. The germline V gene encodes CDR1 SNHLY and CDR2 FYNNEI. V lost 6 bases and J 2 bases, leaving 8 bases between the germline ends. The CDR3 sequence is CASSVQTYEQYF. The CDR3 nucleotides read TGTGCCAGCAGCGTTCAAACCTACGAGCAGTACTTC.

The chain recombines TRBV5-1 with TRBJ2-7, with D possibly being TRBD1 (6 bases). The V gene lost 4 bases and the J gene lost 7 bases, with 9 bases spanning the gap. CDR3 length equals 11 residues. The germline V gene encodes CDR1 SGHRS and CDR2 YFSETQ. Here the CDR3 reads CASSIGQEQYF. CDR3 nucleotide sequence: TGCGCCAGCAGCATCGGACAGGAGCAGTACTTC.

The chain employs TRBV6-1 and TRBJ2-7; 7 nucleotides agree with TRBD1. The CDR3 contains 14 residues. From germline, CDR1 is MNHNS and CDR2 SASEGT. V lost 2 bases to trimming and J lost 2 bases; unmatched junction nucleotides: 3. In DNA form, the CDR3 reads TGTGCCAGCAGTGAATGGACAGGAACCTACGAGCAGTACTTC. Translated, it gives CASSEWTGTYEQYF.